What follows are 19 T cell receptor beta chains derived from one specimen sequenced in a study of tumor-infiltrating lymphocytes in primary liver carcinoma. The template, around 520 ng total RNA, yielded TCR beta cDNA made with a constant-region primer. Amplification in three nested multiplex PCR rounds with slightly modified ARM-PCR gave rise to TCR beta libraries. TRBV1-TRBV30 forward primers paired with a C-beta reverse primer drove the first two PCR rounds, about 11 cycles each. MiXCR was run by TCRdb on the multiplex PCR reads, yielding one entry per CDR3 protein. The sample holds roughly 49,000 distinct CDR3 sequences, roughly 80% seen once. Unsorted bulk tissue of about 20-32 mg yielded co-extracted RNA and DNA. The material sequenced was liver tumor tissue from sampling region 5. This sample's subset: tumor region T5, tumor centre. The source is a man aged 40-49 years with primary liver carcinoma and hepatitis B virus infection.

Worth noting for this clonotype: A junction boundary mismatches the germline segment, possibly from a read error. V gene TRBV4-2 combines with J gene TRBJ2-7; a weak D match, TRBD2 (7 bases). Germline V gives CDR1 LGHNA, CDR2 YNFKEQ. The CDR3 contains 16 residues. CDR3 protein: CASSAAGGGSSNEQYF. For the CDR3, the DNA is TGCGCCAGCAGCGCCGCCGGGGGCGGGAGCTCCAACGAGCAGTACTTC.

This sequence joins TRBV12-3 or TRBV12-4 and TRBJ1-5; D is perhaps TRBD1 (5 bases). Trimming shortened V by 3 bases and J by 10 bases, and 16 bases separated the two germline ends. This CDR3 is built from 14 residues. CDR3 bases: TGTGCCAGCAGTTTCGGGGCGTCGGAGCAACCCCAGCATTTT. Protein: CASSFGASEQPQHF.

This clonotype is large within its sample. The chain joins TRBV29-1 to TRBJ1-5; weak D call: TRBD1 (6 bases). Germline-derived CDR1 and CDR2 are SQVTM and ANQGSEA. The CDR3 runs to 13 residues. Trimming cost V 7 bases and J 4 bases, with 14 bases left between them. The CDR3 here is CSAGGGANQPQHF. As DNA, the CDR3 is TGCAGCGCCGGAGGGGGAGCGAATCAGCCCCAGCATTTT.

With respect to this clonotype: The junction shows a germline mismatch at one end, possibly a read error. The rearrangement joins TRBV10-3 to TRBJ2-5, with D possibly matching TRBD2 (5 bases). This CDR3 comprises 14 residues. Germline CDR1 reads ENHRY; CDR2 reads SYGVKD. The CDR3 loop is CAISATWLGEAQYF. For the CDR3, the DNA is TGTGCCATCAGTGCGACATGGTTGGGAGAGGCCCAGTACTTC.

In this sample, this clonotype turned up once. The rearrangement links TRBV5-4 to TRBJ2-1, with D uncertain. This CDR3 has 11 amino acids. Germline V gene lookup returns CDR1 SGHNT and CDR2 YYREEE (reference sequence). V was shortened by 3 bases and J by 14 bases, with 12 bases between the two germline ends. The CDR3 region has the DNA TGTGCCAGCAGCTCCTACAATGTGAAGTTCTTC. Translated, it gives CASSSYNVKFF. The full variable domain, in which reference TRBV5-4 and TRBJ2-1 provide the parts outside the CDR3, is ETGVTQSPTHLIKTRGQQVTLRCSSQSGHNTVSWYQQALGQGPQFIFQYYREEENGRGNFPPRFSGLQFPNYSSELNVNALELDDSALYLCASSSYNVKFFGPGTRLTVL.

Remarks on this clonotype: Mismatch with germline at one junction end may stem from a read error. The chain employs TRBV14 and TRBJ1-6; weak D call: TRBD1 (5 bases). The CDR3 has 14 residues. Germline CDR1 and CDR2: SGHDN and FVKESK. CDR3 loop: CANSHLGDNSPLHF. DNA for the CDR3: TGTGCCAACAGCCACTTAGGGGATAATTCACCCCTCCACTTT.

Remarks on this clonotype: This CDR3 fails to terminate in the conserved phenylalanine or tryptophan, so it likely reflects a read error. For the CDR3, the DNA is TGTGCCAGCAGCCGGACACTAGATTCACCCCTCCACTAT. Translating gives CASSRTLDSPLHY. The gene calls are TRBV11-1 and TRBJ1-6; tentatively, D is TRBD1 (5 bases). Germline-derived CDR1 and CDR2 are SGHAT and FQDESV (reference sequence). V lost 5 bases, J lost 8 bases, and 10 bases lay in between. This CDR3 contains 13 residues.

Concerning this clonotype itself: The CDR3 does not close with the conserved phenylalanine or tryptophan, likely indicating a read error. The J gene is TRBJ2-7, the V gene TRBV11-2, with TRBD1 matching over 9 bases. This CDR3 spans 15 amino acids. The germline V gene has CDR1 SGHAT and CDR2 FQNNGV. V dropped 2 bases and J dropped 5; count of bases not matched to a gene: 7. The CDR3 coding sequence is TGTGCCAGCAGCTTACGTTGGACAGGGGAAAACGAGCAGTACATT. Its translation: CASSLRWTGENEQYI.

This clonotype was observed a single time. The CDR3 does not close with the conserved phenylalanine or tryptophan, likely indicating a read error. The chain employs TRBV6-5 and TRBJ2-1; 9 positions match TRBD1. V trimming: 6 bases; J trimming: 8 bases; junction bases outside the gene matches: 11. This CDR3 spans 15 amino acids. Germline V lookup: CDR1 MNHEY, CDR2 SVGAGI. The CDR3 protein is CASSPGTGWGYEQFL. The CDR3 coding sequence is TGTGCCAGCAGCCCCGGGACAGGGTGGGGATATGAGCAGTTCTTA.

On this clonotype: The junction does not match germline at one end; this may be a read error. CDR3 amino acids: CASSLANTWELFF. As DNA, the CDR3 is TGTGCCAGCAGCTTAGCTAACACCTGGGAGCTGTTTTTT. The chain has TRBV7-9 and TRBJ2-2; no reliable D call. In germline, CDR1 is SEHNR, CDR2 FQNEAQ (reference sequence). CDR3 length: 13 residues.

For this clonotype: A read error may account for a junction end that differs from germline. The J gene is TRBJ2-5, the V gene TRBV12-3 or TRBV12-4; TRBD2 is a possible D gene (6 bases). The length of the CDR3 is 13 residues. CDR3 DNA: TGTACTAGCAGTTTAATAGTGGGAGAGACCCAATACTTC. Its translation: CTSSLIVGETQYF.

The chain has TRBV11-2 and TRBJ2-6; D possibly matches TRBD1 or TRBD2 (5 bases each). CDR1 and CDR2 (germline): SGHAT, FQNNGV. The CDR3 runs 21 residues. Trimming pared 5 bases from V and 0 bases from J, leaving 26 bases between. This CDR3 reads CASSMWGDMDISLSGANVLTF. CDR3 nucleotide sequence: TGTGCCAGCAGCATGTGGGGAGACATGGACATTTCCCTCTCTGGGGCCAACGTCCTGACTTTC.

This clonotype has just a few counts. One end of the junction is discordant with germline, which a read error may explain. Written as DNA, the CDR3 is TGTGTCAGCAGTTTGGGGACAGGGGGCCTTCGGGAGACTCAGTACTTC. Protein product: CVSSLGTGGLRETQYF. The chain uses TRBV12-3 or TRBV12-4 and TRBJ2-5, with TRBD1 matching over 12 bases. CDR3 length: 16 amino acids.

In regard to this clonotype: One end of the junction is discordant with germline, which a read error may explain. The chain carries TRBV29-1 and TRBJ2-5; 7 bases are a match to TRBD2. The CDR3 length is 13 residues. Germline CDR1 is SQVTM and CDR2 is ANQGSEA. The CDR3 DNA follows: TGCGGCGTTCGACCAGCGGGACGAGAGACCCAGTACTTC. It specifies CGVRPAGRETQYF.

About this clonotype: A read error may produce the germline difference seen at one junction end. The gene calls are TRBV4-2 and TRBJ1-1; the D gene is possibly TRBD1 (5 bases). This CDR3 comprises 14 residues. Germline lookup yields CDR1 LGHNA and CDR2 YNFKEQ. CDR3 sequence reads: CVSSLAGGSTEAFF. The CDR3 nucleotides read TGTGTCAGCAGCCTGGCTGGGGGAAGCACTGAAGCTTTCTTT.

Notes on this clonotype: This may arise from a read error, as a much more abundant clone is one base away. No conserved phenylalanine or tryptophan is present at the end of the CDR3, so a read error is the likely explanation. The rearrangement uses TRBV28 and TRBJ1-6, with D possibly TRBD1 on 5 matching bases. Germline V lookup: CDR1 MDHEN, CDR2 SYDVKM. The CDR3 sequence is 15 residues long. The V end lost 3 bases, the J end lost 8 bases, and 14 bases lay between the germline ends. The DNA for the CDR3 is TGTGCCAGCAGTTTGCAGGGAGAGTGGGATTCACCCCTCCACTTA. Residues: CASSLQGEWDSPLHL.

The chain links TRBV12-3 or TRBV12-4 to TRBJ1-5, with D unclear. The CDR3 has 13 residues. Trimming removed 9 bases from V and 6 bases from J, with 15 bases in between. CDR3 residues: CASGPRRCQPQHF. The CDR3 nucleotides read TGTGCCAGTGGCCCTAGGAGGTGTCAGCCCCAGCATTTT.

Worth noting for this clonotype: One end of the junction is discordant with germline, which a read error may explain. The chain couples TRBV4-2 to TRBJ2-7, with D perhaps TRBD1 or TRBD2 (5 bases each). CDR1 and CDR2 from the germline V gene are LGHNA and YNFKEQ. This CDR3 is 15 amino acids long. CDR3 in amino acids: CASNQDKGSSYEQYF. Written as DNA, the CDR3 is TGTGCCAGCAACCAAGATAAGGGGAGCTCCTACGAGCAGTACTTC.

In regard to this clonotype: The CDR3 carries no conserved terminal phenylalanine or tryptophan, so it likely arises from a read error. The gene calls are TRBV11-1 and TRBJ2-7; a weak D match, TRBD1 (5 bases). The CDR3 is made up of 16 amino acids. Germline CDR1 and CDR2: SGHAT and FQDESV (reference sequence). Trimming left V 5 bases short and J 7 bases short, with 24 bases between. The CDR3 sequence: CASSLLVRASLWEQYS. As DNA, the CDR3 is TGTGCCAGCAGCCTGCTCGTCAGGGCGTCCCTGTGGGAGCAGTACTCC.